A single sample gave rise to the 7 T cell receptor beta chains below, sequenced in a study of memory CD8 T cells in hepatitis C reinfection (dated 2017 in TCRdb). The time point label, read with the paper, signifies: late/post reinfection, 12 to 24 weeks after detection. The sorted cells were sequenced directly ex vivo, without any in vitro expansion ahead of TCR sequencing. The library was produced with the immunoSEQ multiplex PCR assay. Sourced from immuneACCESS, this table was stored by TCRdb with only in-frame sequences that have V and J called. A share of the clones is absent; for the studies checked, an unresolved V gene accounts for under half, and the remainder has no known explanation. The sample has approximately 46,000 clones on record, about 88% of them singletons. Of the sample, around 0.7% is held by the ten largest clones. Sample: naive CD8+ T cells sorted from blood. The cell subset or site label of this sample denotes: total naive CD8+CD45RO- T cells. The receptors were sampled from a man younger than 35 with hepatitis C virus infection.

The chain carries TRBV6-5 and TRBJ1-2, with no clear D. V lost 10 bases, J lost 2 bases, and 14 bases lay in between. The germline V gene has CDR1 MNHEY and CDR2 SVGAGI. The CDR3 length is 13 residues. For the CDR3, the DNA is TGTGCCAACTCCTGGGCACAAAACTATGGCTACACCTTC. Its translation is CANSWAQNYGYTF.

CDR3 in amino acids: CASSHGTDYGYTF. CDR3 in DNA: TGTGCCAGCAGCCACGGGACAGACTATGGCTACACCTTC. The J gene is TRBJ1-2, the V gene TRBV27, with TRBD1 matching over 7 bases. The ends lost 6 bases at V and 3 bases at J; junction bases unmatched: 4. This CDR3 comprises 13 residues. Germline CDR1 MNHEY, CDR2 SMNVEV (reference sequence).

This chain uses TRBV13 with TRBJ2-7; 14 bases fit TRBD2. This CDR3 comprises 16 residues. The V gene end was trimmed by 5 bases and the J gene end by 2 bases; junction bases not matched to a gene: 5. CDR1 is PRHDT and CDR2 is FYEKMQ in the germline V gene (reference sequence). For the CDR3, the DNA is TGTGCCAGCAGCGCCGGACTAGCGGGAGGAACCTACGAGCAGTACTTC. It is translated as CASSAGLAGGTYEQYF. Using reference TRBV13 and TRBJ2-7 for the parts outside the CDR3, the full variable domain is AAGVIQSPRHLIKEKRETATLKCYPIPRHDTVYWYQQGPGQDPQFLISFYEKMQSDKGSIPDRFSAQQFSDYHSELNMSSLELGDSALYFCASSAGLAGGTYEQYFGPGTRLTVT.

J is TRBJ2-1 and V is TRBV5-4; weak D call: TRBD2 (6 bases). The CDR3 is 15 amino acids. Germline CDR1 is SGHNT and CDR2 is YYREEE (reference sequence). V lost 4 bases and J 0 bases, leaving 11 bases between the germline ends. CDR3: CASSRDFYSYNEQFF. In DNA, the CDR3 is TGTGCCAGCAGCCGGGACTTCTACTCCTACAATGAGCAGTTCTTC. Drawing the rest from reference TRBV5-4 and TRBJ2-1, the complete variable domain is ETGVTQSPTHLIKTRGQQVTLRCSSQSGHNTVSWYQQALGQGPQFIFQYYREEENGRGNFPPRFSGLQFPNYSSELNVNALELDDSALYLCASSRDFYSYNEQFFGPGTRLTVL.

The chain uses TRBV5-4 and TRBJ1-1, with D perhaps matching TRBD1 (5 bases). The CDR3 is 13 amino acids. Trimming removed 3 bases at V and 3 bases at J, with 9 bases between. Germline CDR1 and CDR2: SGHNT and YYREEE (reference sequence). The CDR3 reads CASSSRGDTEAFF. CDR3 bases: TGTGCCAGCAGCTCCCGGGGGGACACTGAAGCTTTCTTT.

J is TRBJ2-5 and V is TRBV29-1, with TRBD1 matching over 9 bases. V gave up 5 bases and J gave up 5 bases; unmatched junction bases: 6. The CDR3 is 13 residues long. The germline V gene has CDR1 SQVTM and CDR2 ANQGSEA. CDR3 amino acids: CSVFLTGGETQYF. CDR3 in DNA: TGCAGCGTTTTCCTGACAGGGGGGGAGACCCAGTACTTC.

The V call is TRBV19, the J call TRBJ1-1; the D gene is possibly TRBD1 (6 bases). Trimming removed 5 bases at V and 6 bases at J, with 19 bases between. The CDR3 runs to 15 residues. The germline V gene has CDR1 LNHDA and CDR2 SQIVND (reference sequence). The CDR3 DNA sequence: TGTGCCAGTAGTTTAACATCAGGGGCTTCATCTGAAGCTTTCTTT. It yields the protein CASSLTSGASSEAFF.